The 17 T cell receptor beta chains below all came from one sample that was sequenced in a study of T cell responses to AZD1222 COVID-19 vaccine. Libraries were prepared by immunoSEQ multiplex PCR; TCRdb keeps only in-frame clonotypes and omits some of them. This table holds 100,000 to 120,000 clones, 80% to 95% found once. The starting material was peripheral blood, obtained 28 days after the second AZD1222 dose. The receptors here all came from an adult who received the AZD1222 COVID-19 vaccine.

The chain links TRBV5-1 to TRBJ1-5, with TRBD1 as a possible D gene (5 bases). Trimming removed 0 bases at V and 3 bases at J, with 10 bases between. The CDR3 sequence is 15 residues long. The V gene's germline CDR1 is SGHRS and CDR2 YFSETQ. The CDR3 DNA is TGCGCCAGCAGCTTGGGGGGCGGGTCCAATCAGCCCCAGCATTTT. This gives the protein CASSLGGGSNQPQHF.

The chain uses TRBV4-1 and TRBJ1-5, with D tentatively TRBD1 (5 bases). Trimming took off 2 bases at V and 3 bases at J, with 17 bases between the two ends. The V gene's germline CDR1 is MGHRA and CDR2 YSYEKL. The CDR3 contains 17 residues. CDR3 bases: TGCGCCAGCAGCCAATTCCCCGGGGCGCTAATCAATCAGCCCCAGCATTTT. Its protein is CASSQFPGALINQPQHF.

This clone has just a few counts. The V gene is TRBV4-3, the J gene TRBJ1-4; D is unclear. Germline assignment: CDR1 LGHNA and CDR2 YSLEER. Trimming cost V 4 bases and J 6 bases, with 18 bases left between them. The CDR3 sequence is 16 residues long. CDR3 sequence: CASSPENPGMDEKLFF. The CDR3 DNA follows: TGCGCCAGCAGCCCCGAAAACCCGGGGATGGATGAAAAACTGTTTTTT.

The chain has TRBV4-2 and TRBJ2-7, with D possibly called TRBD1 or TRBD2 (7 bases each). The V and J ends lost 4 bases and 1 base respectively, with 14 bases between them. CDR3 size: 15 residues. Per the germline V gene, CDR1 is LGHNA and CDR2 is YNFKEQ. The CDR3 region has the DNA TGTGCCAGCAGCCCAGGGAGGGGGCGTTCCTACGAGCAGTACTTC. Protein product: CASSPGRGRSYEQYF.

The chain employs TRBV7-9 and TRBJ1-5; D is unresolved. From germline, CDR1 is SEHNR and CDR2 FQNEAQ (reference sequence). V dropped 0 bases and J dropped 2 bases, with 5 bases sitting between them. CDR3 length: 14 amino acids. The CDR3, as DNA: TGTGCCAGCAGCTTAGCCCTTGGCAATCAGCCCCAGCATTTT. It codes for CASSLALGNQPQHF.

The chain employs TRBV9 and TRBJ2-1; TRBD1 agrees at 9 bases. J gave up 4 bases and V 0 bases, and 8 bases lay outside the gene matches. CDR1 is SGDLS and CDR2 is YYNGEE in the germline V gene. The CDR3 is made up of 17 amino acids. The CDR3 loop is CASSVAPGTGFYNEQFF. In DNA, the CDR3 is TGTGCCAGCAGCGTAGCCCCTGGGACAGGGTTTTACAATGAGCAGTTCTTC.

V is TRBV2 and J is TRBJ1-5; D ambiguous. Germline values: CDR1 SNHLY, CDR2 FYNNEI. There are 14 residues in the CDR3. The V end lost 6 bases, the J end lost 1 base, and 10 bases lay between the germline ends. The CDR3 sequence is CASSLLWSNQPQHF. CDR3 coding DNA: TGTGCCAGCAGCCTGTTGTGGAGCAATCAGCCCCAGCATTTT.

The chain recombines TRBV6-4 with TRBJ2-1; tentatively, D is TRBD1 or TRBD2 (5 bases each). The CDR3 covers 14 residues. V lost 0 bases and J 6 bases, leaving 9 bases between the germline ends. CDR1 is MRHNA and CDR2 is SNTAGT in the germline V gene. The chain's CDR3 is CASSDSGGGNEQFF. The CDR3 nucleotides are TGTGCCAGCAGTGACTCGGGTGGGGGCAATGAGCAGTTCTTC.

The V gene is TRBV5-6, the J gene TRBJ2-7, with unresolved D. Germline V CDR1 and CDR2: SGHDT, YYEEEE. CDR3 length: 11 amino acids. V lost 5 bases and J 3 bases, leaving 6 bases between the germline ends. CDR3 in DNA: TGTGCCAGCAGTCGAGGCTACGAGCAGTACTTC. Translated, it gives CASSRGYEQYF. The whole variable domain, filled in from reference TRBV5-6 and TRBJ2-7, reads DAGVTQSPTHLIKTRGQQVTLRCSPKSGHDTVSWYQQALGQGPQFIFQYYEEEERQRGNFPDRFSGHQFPNYSSELNVNALLLGDSALYLCASSRGYEQYFGPGTRLTVT.

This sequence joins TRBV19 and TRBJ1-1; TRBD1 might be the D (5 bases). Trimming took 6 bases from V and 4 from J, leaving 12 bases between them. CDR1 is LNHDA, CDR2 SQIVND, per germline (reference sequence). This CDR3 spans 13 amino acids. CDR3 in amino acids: CASSTVGTTEAFF. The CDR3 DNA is TGTGCCAGTAGCACAGTCGGGACCACTGAAGCTTTCTTT. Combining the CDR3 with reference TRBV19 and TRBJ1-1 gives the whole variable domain DGGITQSPKYLFRKEGQNVTLSCEQNLNHDAMYWYRQDPGQGLRLIYYSQIVNDFQKGDIAEGYSVSREKKESFPLTVTSAQKNPTAFYLCASSTVGTTEAFFGQGTRLTVV.

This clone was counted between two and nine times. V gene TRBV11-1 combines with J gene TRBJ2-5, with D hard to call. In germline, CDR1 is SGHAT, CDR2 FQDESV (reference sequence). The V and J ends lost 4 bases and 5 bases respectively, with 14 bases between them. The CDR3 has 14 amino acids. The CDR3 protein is CASSSGLRAETQYF. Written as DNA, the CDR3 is TGTGCCAGCAGCTCCGGGCTCCGGGCGGAGACCCAGTACTTC.

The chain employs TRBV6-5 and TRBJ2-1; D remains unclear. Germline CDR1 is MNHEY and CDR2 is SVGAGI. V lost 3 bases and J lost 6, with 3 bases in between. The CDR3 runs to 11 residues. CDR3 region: CASSYFNEQFF. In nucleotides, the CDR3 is TGTGCCAGCAGTTATTTCAATGAGCAGTTCTTC.

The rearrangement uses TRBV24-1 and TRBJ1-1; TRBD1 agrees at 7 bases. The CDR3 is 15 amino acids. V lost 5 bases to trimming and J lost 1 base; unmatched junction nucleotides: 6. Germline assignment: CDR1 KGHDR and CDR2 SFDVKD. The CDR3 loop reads CATSAAGGPNTEAFF. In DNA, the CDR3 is TGTGCCACCAGTGCGGCAGGGGGGCCGAACACTGAAGCTTTCTTT.

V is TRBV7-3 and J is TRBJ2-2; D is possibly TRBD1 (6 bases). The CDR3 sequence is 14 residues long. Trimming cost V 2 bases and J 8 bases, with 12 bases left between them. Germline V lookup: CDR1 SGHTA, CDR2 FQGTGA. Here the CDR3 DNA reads TGTGCCAGCAGCTTAGCAGGGGCGCTGGGGGAGCTGTTTTTT. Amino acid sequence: CASSLAGALGELFF.

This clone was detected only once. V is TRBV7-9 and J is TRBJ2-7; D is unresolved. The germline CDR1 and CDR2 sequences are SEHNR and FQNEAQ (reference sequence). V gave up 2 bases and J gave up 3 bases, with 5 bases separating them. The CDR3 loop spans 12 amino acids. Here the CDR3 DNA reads TGTGCCAGCAGCTTATTCTACTACGAGCAGTACTTC. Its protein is CASSLFYYEQYF.

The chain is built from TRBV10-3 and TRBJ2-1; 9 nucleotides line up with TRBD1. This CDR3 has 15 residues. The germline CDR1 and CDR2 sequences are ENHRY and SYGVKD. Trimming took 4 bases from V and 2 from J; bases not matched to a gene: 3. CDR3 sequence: CAISGQGGTYNEQFF. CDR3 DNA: TGTGCCATCAGTGGACAGGGGGGTACCTACAATGAGCAGTTCTTC.

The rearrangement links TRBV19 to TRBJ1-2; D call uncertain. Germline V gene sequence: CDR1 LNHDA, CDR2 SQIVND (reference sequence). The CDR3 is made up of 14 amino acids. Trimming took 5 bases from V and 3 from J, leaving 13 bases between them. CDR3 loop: CASSLKGKDYGYTF. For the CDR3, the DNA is TGTGCCAGTAGTCTGAAAGGGAAGGACTATGGCTACACCTTC.